This T cell receptor (beta chain) is from a study of T cell repertoires in cytomegalovirus infection. Study background: The public TCR beta signatures pointed to both CMV infection and matching HLA type.

Losses at the gene ends were 2 bases for V and 11 bases for J; bases not matched to a gene: 14. From germline, CDR1 is DFQATT and CDR2 SNEGSKA (reference sequence). This CDR3 spans 16 amino acids. One entry per CDR3 protein, called by TCRdb with MiXCR from the reads. The sample comprises around 100,000 distinct CDR3 sequences, less than 25% of which are singletons, and approximately 40% rests with the top ten. The specimen sequenced was CD8+ T cells from PBMCs. This receptor was identified in a human donor in good health (CMV status not recorded). Some clones in this sample may be carry-over from other donors' samples. This chain joins TRBV20-1 and TRBJ1-6, with 8 nucleotides matching TRBD1. CDR3 in amino acids: CSARSSDRGPEAPLHF. CDR3 coding DNA: TGCAGTGCTAGATCTTCAGACAGGGGCCCGGAGGCACCCCTCCACTTT.